This T cell receptor (beta chain) was identified in a study of blood T cell repertoires in COVID-19 (dated by TCRdb to about 2020). Broadly, across the study: Collaborator samples came from the United States, Italy and Spain and covered acute and convalescent phases of COVID-19. Deeply sampled blood TCRbeta repertoires from subjects exposed to, actively infected with, or recovered from COVID-19 were included in the dataset. The material from the prospective study consisted of cDNA or gDNA derived from T cells, B-cell-depleted T cells, or PBMCs. The sample metadata nearly always contained a de-identified subject ID, COVID-19 status, age in years and sex. The samples were drawn from two sources: the first 160 participants of the ongoing ImmuneRACE study, and 950 to 1,500 subjects contributed by 6 global collaborators. The repertoires were made available in a free public database intended to serve as a resource for research on the immune response to SARS-CoV-2. Where available, HLA class I and class II types were obtained from metadata supplied by the sample provider rather than from assay-based typing.

CDR1 SGDLS and CDR2 YYNGEE were looked up in the germline V gene. Reading from cysteine to phenylalanine, the CDR3 counts 15 amino acids. Just the 45-base CDR3 DNA is kept, in frame starting at base 1. Trimming removed 0 bases from V and 0 bases from J, leaving 9 bases between the germline ends. Whole blood was collected in K2EDTA tubes by collaborating institutions according to the institutions' own protocols. Collaborator samples were shipped for TCRbeta analysis as frozen whole blood, isolated PBMCs, or DNA extracted from either sample type. Of note for this clone: Its antigen remains undetermined. Base qualities are not recorded, but no much larger clone differs from it by a single base.

The immunoSEQ Assay, a bias-controlled multiplex PCR, was used to amplify TCRbeta CDR3 regions from genomic DNA. In the paper's pipeline: Within the assay, amplification of reference gene primers was used to estimate how many nucleated cells each sample contained. Sequence reads were collapsed and filtered to measure the absolute abundance of every unique TCRbeta CDR3 rearrangement. Productive Simpson clonality was computed per sample as the square root of Simpson's diversity index over productive rearrangements. TCRdb holds this immuneACCESS table with in-frame rearrangements only. Some clones are missing; in checked studies, unresolved V genes explain under half, and the rest has no known cause. D and trimming were read from the DNA, whereas the V and J calls and clone size are those reported in that table. The sample data list about 14,000 clones, and about 80% of these were observed just once. The ten largest make up about 8.8% of the sample.

Study-wide findings and limitations: How much clinical and demographic metadata was included differed by source and by participant, and the metadata was provided uncurated.

Sequencing was done on a sample of peripheral blood. Recombination connected TRBV9 to TRBJ1-1; the D gene cannot be named for sure. The origin of this receptor is a man between 65 and 80 years old with acute or convalescent COVID-19. The CDR3 protein: CASSVGGSMNTEAFF. The DNA sequence is given as TGTGCCAGCAGCGTAGGAGGGTCGATGAACACTGAAGCTTTCTTT.